This T cell receptor beta chain was identified during a study of PD-L1 blockade in urothelial cancer. V trimming: 8 bases; J trimming: 3 bases; junction bases outside the gene matches: 5. There are 13 residues in the CDR3. Germline V gene sequence: CDR1 SNHLY, CDR2 FYNNEI. This clone was seen only a few times. Diagnoses among patients were locally advanced or metastatic urothelial carcinoma. Between 1 and 8 samples, pretreatment and on-treatment, were given by each patient. Clones were sequenced by immunoSEQ multiplex PCR, and TCRdb holds only the in-frame ones, with some missing. The sample shows around 25,000 clones, approximately 90% of them seen only once.

The chain uses TRBV2 and TRBJ2-7; 9 bases agree with TRBD1. The specimen comprised PBMCs, sampled around atezolizumab (anti-PD-L1) treatment. This receptor was identified in a man aged 50 to 59 with urothelial cancer. The CDR3 reads CASLPGQGYEQYF. The CDR3 nucleotides are TGTGCCAGCCTTCCGGGACAGGGCTACGAGCAGTACTTC.